These 18 T cell receptor beta chains originate from one sample sequenced in a study of CD8 T cells in Susac syndrome. With random hexamers, reverse transcription was performed on about 0.5 to 1 ug of RNA. In TCRdb, the immunoSEQ multiplex PCR reads were re-called with MiXCR into one record per CDR3 protein. Of under 150,000 distinct CDR3 sequences listed, approximately 79% are singletons. Material for sequencing was CD8+ T cells from PBMCs. All receptors derive from a human donor with multiple sclerosis.

The chain has TRBV27 and TRBJ1-1; TRBD1 matches at 8 bases. V trimming: 5 bases; J trimming: 3 bases; junction bases outside the gene matches: 2. Germline V lookup: CDR1 MNHEY, CDR2 SMNVEV (reference sequence). The CDR3 consists of 13 residues. CDR3 sequence: CASSGQGHTEAFF. Written as DNA, the CDR3 is TGTGCCAGCAGTGGACAGGGCCACACTGAAGCTTTCTTT.

The rearrangement uses TRBV19 and TRBJ1-1, with D hard to call. This CDR3 region has 14 residues. V was shortened by 3 bases and J by 4 bases, with 12 bases between the two germline ends. CDR1 is LNHDA and CDR2 is SQIVND in the germline V gene (reference sequence). CDR3 sequence: CASSIRAFGTEAFF. The CDR3 nucleotides read TGTGCCAGTAGTATTAGGGCTTTTGGCACTGAAGCTTTCTTT.

This chain connects TRBV5-4 to TRBJ2-3; the match to TRBD2 covers 12 bases. After removal of 3 bases from V and 3 bases from J, the junction contained 8 bases not matched to a gene. The CDR3 is made up of 17 amino acids. Germline V gene sequence: CDR1 SGHNT, CDR2 YYREEE (reference sequence). The CDR3: CASSYGTSGLGTDTQYF. CDR3 bases: TGTGCCAGCAGCTATGGGACTAGCGGGTTAGGTACAGATACGCAGTATTTT.

J is TRBJ2-2 and V is TRBV4-1; 8 bases line up with TRBD1. Germline V gives CDR1 MGHRA, CDR2 YSYEKL. The V gene end was trimmed by 1 base and the J gene end by 4 bases; junction bases not matched to a gene: 5. The CDR3 is made up of 16 amino acids. CDR3: CASSQVGTGGTGELFF. The CDR3 DNA follows: TGCGCCAGCAGCCAAGTCGGTACAGGGGGCACCGGGGAGCTGTTTTTT.

The chain is built from TRBV3-1 and TRBJ2-7; TRBD1 or TRBD2 may be the D gene (5 bases each). V shed 5 bases and J shed 1 base, with 18 bases lying between them. The CDR3 loop spans 16 amino acids. The germline gives CDR1 LGHDT, CDR2 YNNKEL (reference sequence). The CDR3 here is CASSEVRGTESYEQYF. The CDR3 region has the DNA TGTGCCAGCAGCGAGGTTCGAGGGACGGAGTCCTACGAGCAGTACTTC.

The rearrangement uses TRBV12-3 or TRBV12-4 and TRBJ1-2; D unclear. This CDR3 is built from 14 residues. Trimming took 5 bases from V and 8 from J, leaving 18 bases between them. The CDR3 DNA reads as TGTGCCAGCAGTCCCACCCCCACGTCAGGCGGCTACACCTTC. As protein: CASSPTPTSGGYTF.

V and J are TRBV12-3 or TRBV12-4 and TRBJ1-1, with D perhaps matching TRBD1 (6 bases). V lost 6 bases and J 4 bases, leaving 15 bases between the germline ends. This CDR3 has 14 amino acids. The CDR3, as DNA: TGTGCCAGCAGCCCAGTCGGGGGCGGCACTGAAGCTTTCTTT. Translated, it gives CASSPVGGGTEAFF.

The chain recombines TRBV2 with TRBJ2-1; 10 bases align to TRBD1. The length of the CDR3 is 17 residues. Germline V CDR1 and CDR2: SNHLY, FYNNEI. Trimming took 6 bases from V and 4 from J; bases not matched to a gene: 12. DNA of the CDR3: TGTGCCAGCAGCGTCCCGGGACAGGGGATCGGGTACAATGAGCAGTTCTTC. The encoded protein is CASSVPGQGIGYNEQFF.

The chain carries TRBV21-1 and TRBJ1-2. TRBV21-1 is a pseudogene. The CDR3 is made up of 11 amino acids. The CDR3: CMEGCNYGYTF. The CDR3 DNA sequence: TGTATGGAGGGTTGCAACTATGGCTACACCTTC.

This clonotype has a single count. The chain carries TRBV5-4 and TRBJ1-2; D perhaps matches TRBD1 (6 bases). The V end was cut by 4 bases, the J end by 2 bases, with 18 bases between. There are 16 residues in the CDR3. Germline V gene sequence: CDR1 SGHNT, CDR2 YYREEE (reference sequence). CDR3 loop: CASSQSQGTINYGYTF. The CDR3, as DNA: TGTGCCAGCAGCCAGAGTCAGGGGACGATCAACTATGGCTACACCTTC.

The chain uses TRBV5-4 and TRBJ2-1; D possibly corresponds to TRBD2 (6 bases). Germline CDR1 is SGHNT and CDR2 is YYREEE (reference sequence). CDR3 length: 16 residues. V lost 2 bases to trimming and J lost 3 bases, with 15 bases between them. The CDR3 nucleotides are TGTGCCAGCAGCTTTAGCGGCGCAGGGTTCTACAATGAGCAGTTCTTC. Translated, it gives CASSFSGAGFYNEQFF.

V gene TRBV5-5 combines with J gene TRBJ2-7, with D possibly matching TRBD1 (6 bases). Deletions cut 3 bases from V and 4 bases from J, with 14 bases between. Per the germline V gene, CDR1 is SGHKS and CDR2 is YYEKEE (reference sequence). The CDR3 length is 14 residues. The CDR3 nucleotides are TGTGCCAGCAGCTCAGAAGACAGGACGTACGAGCAGTACTTC. It encodes CASSSEDRTYEQYF.

The chain carries TRBV2 and TRBJ2-1, with 15 bases aligning to TRBD2. CDR3 length: 18 amino acids. CDR1 SNHLY and CDR2 FYNNEI come from the germline V gene. After removal of 2 bases from V and 4 bases from J, the junction contained 6 bases not matched to a gene. The CDR3 DNA is TGTGCCAGCAGTGAACCCTGGGGGACTAGCGGGGGGTACAATGAGCAGTTCTTC. Translating it yields CASSEPWGTSGGYNEQFF.

This sequence joins TRBV6-6 and TRBJ1-3, with D possibly matching TRBD1 (5 bases). This CDR3 contains 15 residues. Germline V gene data show CDR1 as MNHNY and CDR2 as SVGAGI (reference sequence). V gave up 2 bases and J gave up 1 base, with 9 bases separating them. The CDR3 here is CASSYDGASGNTIYF. For the CDR3, the DNA is TGTGCCAGCAGTTACGATGGGGCATCTGGAAACACCATATATTTT.

The chain is built from TRBV3-1 and TRBJ2-1; 7 bases are shared with TRBD1. This CDR3 contains 18 residues. Germline V gene data show CDR1 as LGHDT and CDR2 as YNNKEL (reference sequence). The V segment lost 2 bases and the J segment 5 bases; nucleotides outside the gene matches: 15. The CDR3 spells CASSQFPLQAGTDNEQFF. The CDR3 DNA follows: TGTGCCAGCAGCCAATTCCCACTACAAGCCGGGACAGACAATGAGCAGTTCTTC.

This rearrangement joins TRBV5-4 to TRBJ2-7, with unresolved D. Trimming cost V 0 bases and J 2 bases, with 9 bases left between them. CDR3 length: 14 amino acids. Germline lookup yields CDR1 SGHNT and CDR2 YYREEE (reference sequence). CDR3 DNA: TGTGCCAGCAGCTTGGGAGGTCAGCCCTACGAGCAGTACGTC. Protein: CASSLGGQPYEQYV.

This sequence joins TRBV19 and TRBJ1-2, with D possibly being TRBD1 (5 bases). V lost 6 bases to trimming and J lost 4 bases, with 15 bases between them. CDR3 size: 14 residues. Per germline, CDR1 LNHDA and CDR2 SQIVND (reference sequence). This CDR3 is CASSLGTDLYGYTF. DNA for the CDR3: TGTGCCAGTAGCCTCGGGACGGATCTCTATGGCTACACCTTC.

This clonotype was observed a single time. The chain joins TRBV2 to TRBJ1-2; 8 nucleotides align to TRBD1. Looked up from germline, CDR1 is SNHLY and CDR2 is FYNNEI. The length of the CDR3 is 16 residues. V lost 6 bases to trimming and J lost 6 bases; unmatched junction nucleotides: 15. The chain's CDR3 is CASSAIGTGKRDGYTF. The CDR3 nucleotides read TGTGCCAGCAGCGCTATCGGGACAGGCAAAAGGGATGGCTACACCTTC.